Listed below are T cell receptor beta chains from one sample, sequenced in a study of cytomegalovirus exposure and HLA in healthy donors. Sequencing used immunoSEQ multiplex PCR; TCRdb keeps in-frame clones, though not all of them. The profile shows about 150,000 clones, more than 70% of them singletons. The sequenced sample was PBMCs. These receptors originate from a boy aged 2 to 10 in good health and CMV-seronegative. The CDR3 runs from the conserved cysteine through the conserved F or W. The D gene is left open where the match is weak. Only some rows state a clone size, as once, few, many or a class for expanded clones.

TRBJ1-5 . TRBV6-1 . CASGGPREPQHF TGTGCCAGCGGTGGGCCGCGGGAGCCCCAGCATTTT
TRBJ1-5 . TRBV30 . CAWSGGHNQPQHF TGTGCCTGGAGTGGCGGGCACAATCAGCCCCAGCATTTT
TRBJ1-4 . TRBV5-1 . CASSLELPLNEKLFF TGCGCCAGCAGCTTGGAGCTCCCCCTCAATGAAAAACTGTTTTTT
TRBJ2-3 . TRBV7-9 . CASSFRWDTQYF TGTGCCAGCAGCTTCCGGTGGGATACGCAGTATTTT
TRBJ2-1 . TRBV10-3 TRBD2 CAISVLAGTYNEQFF TGTGCCATCAGTGTCCTAGCGGGCACCTACAATGAGCAGTTCTTC
TRBJ1-1 . TRBV7-3 . CASSLNGNTEAFF TGTGCCAGCAGCTTAAACGGGAACACTGAAGCTTTCTTT
TRBJ2-3 . TRBV5-4 TRBD2 CASSQTSGRTDTQYF TGTGCCAGCAGCCAGACTAGCGGGAGGACAGATACGCAGTATTTT
TRBJ2-1 . TRBV5-1 . CASSLAEPAEMPYNEQFF TGCGCCAGCAGCTTGGCCGAGCCGGCGGAGATGCCTTACAATGAGCAGTTCTTC
TRBJ2-2 . TRBV6-6 TRBD1 CASSYPGTGGIGELFF TGTGCCAGCAGTTACCCCGGGACAGGGGGGATCGGGGAGCTGTTTTTT
TRBJ1-1 once TRBV19 TRBD1 CASSIRRTGRGAFF TGTGCCAGTAGTATCCGAAGGACAGGGAGGGGAGCTTTCTTT
TRBJ2-7 . TRBV7-3 . CASSSGQNYEQYF TGTGCCAGCAGCTCCGGACAGAACTACGAGCAGTACTTC
TRBJ2-7 . TRBV20-1 TRBD1 CSAGQAYEQYF TGCAGTGCCGGACAGGCCTACGAGCAGTACTTC
TRBJ2-5 . TRBV11-2 TRBD2 CASSLRGDQETQYF TGTGCCAGCAGCTTACGGGGGGATCAAGAGACCCAGTACTTC
TRBJ2-7 . TRBV25-1 TRBD2 CASSEYGRGSSYEQYF TGTGCCAGCAGTGAATATGGGAGGGGAAGCTCCTACGAGCAGTACTTC
TRBJ1-2 . TRBV5-1 TRBD1 CASSFEQGYGYTF TGCGCCAGCAGCTTTGAACAGGGGTATGGCTACACCTTC
TRBJ2-7 . TRBV7-6 . CASTPSRYPRDEQYF TGTGCCAGCACCCCAAGTAGATATCCCCGCGACGAGCAGTACTTC
TRBJ2-1 . TRBV5-1 TRBD2 CASSLVQLAALENEQFF TGCGCCAGCAGCTTGGTCCAACTAGCGGCATTAGAGAATGAGCAGTTCTTC
TRBJ1-1 . TRBV28 TRBD1 CASSPRGQGNTEAFF TGTGCCAGCAGTCCTAGGGGACAGGGGAACACTGAAGCTTTCTTT
TRBJ2-7 . TRBV13 . CASSYFSRGGKAYEQYF TGTGCCAGCAGCTATTTCTCGCGGGGAGGCAAGGCCTACGAGCAGTACTTC
TRBJ2-5 . TRBV5-4 . CASSSWWRGQETQYF TGTGCCAGCAGCTCGTGGTGGCGGGGTCAAGAGACCCAGTACTTC
TRBJ2-7 . TRBV6-1 TRBD2 CASSELLAGTYEQYF TGTGCCAGCAGTGAATTGCTAGCGGGGACCTACGAGCAGTACTTC
TRBJ2-5 . TRBV5-1 . CASSGGGKETQYF TGCGCCAGCAGCGGGGGGGGCAAAGAGACCCAGTACTTC
TRBJ1-1 . TRBV4-1 TRBD1 CASSQKGFETGGADTEAFF TGCGCCAGCAGCCAGAAAGGATTCGAGACAGGGGGCGCGGACACTGAAGCTTTCTTT
TRBJ2-5 . TRBV6-1 . CASSRGQETQYF TGTGCCAGCAGTCGGGGGCAAGAGACCCAGTACTTC
TRBJ2-5 once TRBV5-1 . CASSLVGGRETQYF TGCGCCAGCAGCTTGGTAGGGGGACGGGAGACCCAGTACTTC
TRBJ2-2 few TRBV6-5 TRBD2 CASSPSGRRTGELFF TGTGCCAGCAGCCCTAGCGGGAGAAGAACCGGGGAGCTGTTTTTT
TRBJ1-2 . TRBV25-1 . CASSEYIQGDGYTF TGTGCCAGCAGTGAATATATTCAGGGCGATGGCTACACCTTC
TRBJ1-6 once TRBV6-5 TRBD1 CASSYLKGARNSPLHF TGTGCCAGCAGTTACTTAAAGGGGGCGCGGAATTCACCCCTCCACTTT